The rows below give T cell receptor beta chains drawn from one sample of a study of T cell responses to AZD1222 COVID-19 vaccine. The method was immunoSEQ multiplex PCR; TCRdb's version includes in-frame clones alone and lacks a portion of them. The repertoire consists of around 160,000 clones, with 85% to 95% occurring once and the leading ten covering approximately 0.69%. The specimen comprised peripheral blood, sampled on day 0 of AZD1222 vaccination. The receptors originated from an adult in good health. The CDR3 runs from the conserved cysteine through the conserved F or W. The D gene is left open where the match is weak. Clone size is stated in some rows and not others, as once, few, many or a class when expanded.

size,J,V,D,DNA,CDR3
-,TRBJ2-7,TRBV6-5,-,TGTGCCAGCAGCTCTCGGGCGACCTACGAGCAGTACTTC,CASSSRATYEQYF
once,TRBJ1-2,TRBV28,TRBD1,TGTGCCAGCAGTCACAGGGGGCACGGCTATGGCTACACCTTC,CASSHRGHGYGYTF
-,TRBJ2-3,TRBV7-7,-,TGTGCCAGCAGCTTAGACGTAGCGGATACGCAGTATTTT,CASSLDVADTQYF
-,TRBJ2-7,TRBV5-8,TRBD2,TGTGCCAGCAGCAATACAGGGACTAGCGGGAGAGGGCAGTACTTC,CASSNTGTSGRGQYF
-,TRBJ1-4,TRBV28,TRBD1,TGTGCCAGCAGTTTGGTTGTGGGTGGGACAGGGGACGCAACTAATGAAAAACTGTTTTTT,CASSLVVGGTGDATNEKLFF
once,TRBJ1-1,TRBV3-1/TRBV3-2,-,TGTGCCAGCAGCCAAGGGGGACGGATGAACACTGAAGCTTTCTTT,CASSQGGRMNTEAFF
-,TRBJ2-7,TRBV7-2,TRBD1,TGTGCCAGCAGTTCAGGGGGCGGGAAGGCCTACGAGCAGTACTTC,CASSSGGGKAYEQYF
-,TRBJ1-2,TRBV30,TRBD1,TGTGCCTGGAGTGTCCCGGACAGGGGATACTATGGCTACACCTTC,CAWSVPDRGYYGYTF
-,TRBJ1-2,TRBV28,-,TGTGCCAGCAGTTCTTTTGACAGTCATGGCTACACCTTC,CASSSFDSHGYTF
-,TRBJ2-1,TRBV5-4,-,TGTGCCAGCAGCTTCCAGGGGAGTGAGCAGTTCTTC,CASSFQGSEQFF
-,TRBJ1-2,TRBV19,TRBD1,TGTGCCAGTAGTATAGATCGGGTAGGGGGCCCGAAGAGGCACTATGGCTACACCTTC,CASSIDRVGGPKRHYGYTF
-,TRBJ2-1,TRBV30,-,TGTGCCTGGAACCCAAGTTACAATGAGCAGTTCTTC,CAWNPSYNEQFF
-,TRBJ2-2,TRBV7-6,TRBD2,TGTGCCAGCAGCTTGTCTAGCGGGAGATCGGCCGGGGAGCTGTTTTTT,CASSLSSGRSAGELFF
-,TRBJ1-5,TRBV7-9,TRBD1,TGTGCCAGCAGCCCATCAGGGGGAGGCAATCAGCCCCAGCATTTT,CASSPSGGGNQPQHF
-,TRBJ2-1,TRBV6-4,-,TGTGCCAGCACCGCCCTGGAGAAGGGGTCTCACTACAATGAGCAGTTCTTC,CASTALEKGSHYNEQFF
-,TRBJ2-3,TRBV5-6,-,TGTGCCAGCAACTTCAGAGGAGATACGCAGTATTTT,CASNFRGDTQYF
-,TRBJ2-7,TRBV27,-,TGTGCCAGCAGTTTTGGGTCAGGACCAACCTACGAGCAGTACTTC,CASSFGSGPTYEQYF
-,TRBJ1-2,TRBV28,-,TGTGCCAGCAGACCTCCTTGGTCTGGCTACACCTTC,CASRPPWSGYTF
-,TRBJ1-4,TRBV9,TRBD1,TGTGCCAGCAGCCGTCGGGACAGGAGCGGTGAAAAACTGTTTTTT,CASSRRDRSGEKLFF
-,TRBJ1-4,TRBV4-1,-,TGCGCCAGCAGCCAAGGGGACTCTAAGGCTGAAAAACTGTTTTTT,CASSQGDSKAEKLFF
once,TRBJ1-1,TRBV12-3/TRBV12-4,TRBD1,TGTGCCAGCAGTCGGACAGGGGAGACTGAAGCTTTCTTT,CASSRTGETEAFF
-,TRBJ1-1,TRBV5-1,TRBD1,TGCGCCAGCAGCTTCGGACAGGGATGGGGCACTGAAGCTTTCTTT,CASSFGQGWGTEAFF
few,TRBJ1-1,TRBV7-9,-,TGTGCCAGCAGCCAATTGATGAACACTGAAGCTTTCTTT,CASSQLMNTEAFF
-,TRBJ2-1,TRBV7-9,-,TGTGCCAGCAGCTCCTATGCAGGGAATTTTTACAATGAGCAGTTCTTC,CASSSYAGNFYNEQFF
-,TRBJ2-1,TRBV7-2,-,TGTGCCAGCACCCCCTCACCCGGGACCTACAATGAGCAGTTCTTC,CASTPSPGTYNEQFF
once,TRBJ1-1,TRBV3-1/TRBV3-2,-,TGTGCCAGCAGCCAAGAAGGTGGTTGGAACACTGAAGCTTTCTTT,CASSQEGGWNTEAFF
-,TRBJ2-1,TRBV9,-,TGTGCCAGCAGCGCGGGGGGGACAGCCTACAATGAGCAGTTCTTC,CASSAGGTAYNEQFF
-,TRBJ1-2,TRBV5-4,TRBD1,TGTGCCAGCAGAACTGGGACAGGCTCTAACTATGGCTACACCTTC,CASRTGTGSNYGYTF
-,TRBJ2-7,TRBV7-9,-,TGTGCCAGCAGCCCAACACTAGGGGATGAGCAGTACTTC,CASSPTLGDEQYF
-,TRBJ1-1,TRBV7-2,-,TGTGCCAGCAGCTTATCAGGGTTCGCTTTCTTT,CASSLSGFAFF
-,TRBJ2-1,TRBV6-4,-,TGTGCCAGCAGCCCGGGACTTTCTTCAGATGAGCAGTTCTTC,CASSPGLSSDEQFF
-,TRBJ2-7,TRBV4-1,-,TGCGCCAGCAGCCAAGCGTGGTTTAGCGGTACCTACGAGCAGTACTTC,CASSQAWFSGTYEQYF
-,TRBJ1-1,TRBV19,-,TGTGCCAGTAAGTCGGGTAACACTGAAGCTTTCTTT,CASKSGNTEAFF
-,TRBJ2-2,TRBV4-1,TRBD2,TGCGCCAGCAGCCAAGACCTTTGGACTAGCGGTTTAAACACCGGGGAGCTGTTTTTT,CASSQDLWTSGLNTGELFF
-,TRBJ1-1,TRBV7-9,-,TGTGCCAGCAATCCCGGCAGTGAAGCTTTCTTT,CASNPGSEAFF
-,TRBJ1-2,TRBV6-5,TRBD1,TGTGCCAGCAGTTTAGGACAGGCCGGCGGCTATGGCTACACCTTC,CASSLGQAGGYGYTF
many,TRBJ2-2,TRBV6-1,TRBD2,TGTGCCAGCAGTGTAGCGGGAGACACCGGGGAGCTGTTTTTT,CASSVAGDTGELFF
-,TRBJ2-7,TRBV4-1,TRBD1,TGCGCCAGCAGCCCAGAGACAGGGGGGTACGAGCAGTACTTC,CASSPETGGYEQYF
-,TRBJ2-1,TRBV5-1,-,TGCGCCACCAAAGCCGAAGGGGCCTCCAATGAGCAGTTCTTC,CATKAEGASNEQFF
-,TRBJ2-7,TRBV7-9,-,TGTGCCAGCAGTCCAGACAGGTTCGTCTACGAGCAGTACTTC,CASSPDRFVYEQYF
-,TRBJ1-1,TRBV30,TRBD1,TGTGCCTGGAGCGGGGCGGCCGGGACAGGGAGCACTGAAGCTTTCTTT,CAWSGAAGTGSTEAFF
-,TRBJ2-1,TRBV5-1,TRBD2,TGCGCCAGCAGCATCGAGCGGGACCCCTACAATGAGCAGTTCTTC,CASSIERDPYNEQFF
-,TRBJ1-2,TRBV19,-,TGTGCCAGTACGTTCGGGGGTCAGGGCTACACCTTC,CASTFGGQGYTF
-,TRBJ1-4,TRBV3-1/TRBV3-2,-,TGTGCCAGCAGCCAAGAGAAAGGTGGGGGGCTGTTTTTT,CASSQEKGGGLFF
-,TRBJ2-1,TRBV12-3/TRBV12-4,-,TGTGCCAGCATGAGGGGGGGGGATGAGCAGTTCTTC,CASMRGGDEQFF
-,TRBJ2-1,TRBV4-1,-,TGCGCCAGCAGCCAATATCTTGGGGGGAATGAGCAGTTCTTC,CASSQYLGGNEQFF
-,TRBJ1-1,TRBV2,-,TGTGCCAGCAGTGGAATGCGACAGGACACTGAAGCTTTCTTT,CASSGMRQDTEAFF
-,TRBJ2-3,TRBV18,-,TGTGCCAGCTCACCCGTGGGGTCTACGCAGTATTTT,CASSPVGSTQYF
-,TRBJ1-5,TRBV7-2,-,TGTGCCAGCAGCTTAGATCTCCTGAATCAGCCCCAGCATTTT,CASSLDLLNQPQHF
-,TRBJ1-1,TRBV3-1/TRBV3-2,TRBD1,TGTGCCAGCAGCCAAGTCTTTACAGGGGGGGTCGGCACTGAAGCTTTCTTT,CASSQVFTGGVGTEAFF
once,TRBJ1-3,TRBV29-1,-,TGCAGCGGGGGGTTCTCTGGAAACACCATATATTTT,CSGGFSGNTIYF
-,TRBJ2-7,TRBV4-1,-,TGCGCCAGCAGCCCGTTCATGGGTCGGGGCGAGCAGTACTTC,CASSPFMGRGEQYF